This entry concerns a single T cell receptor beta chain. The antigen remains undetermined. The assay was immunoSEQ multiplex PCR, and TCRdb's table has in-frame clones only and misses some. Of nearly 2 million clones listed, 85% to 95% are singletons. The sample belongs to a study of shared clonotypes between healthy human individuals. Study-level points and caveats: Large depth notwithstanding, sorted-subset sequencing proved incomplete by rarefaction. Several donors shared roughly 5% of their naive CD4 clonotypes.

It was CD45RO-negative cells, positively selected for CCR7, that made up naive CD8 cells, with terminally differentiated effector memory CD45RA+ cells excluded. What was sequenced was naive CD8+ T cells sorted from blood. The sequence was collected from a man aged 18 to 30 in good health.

The CDR3 nucleotides read TGTGCCAGCAGCTTAGGCGGCTCGAACGAGCAGTACTTC. Encoded protein: CASSLGGSNEQYF. This rearrangement joins TRBV7-6 to TRBJ2-7; D is uncertain. Per the germline V gene, CDR1 is SGHVS and CDR2 is FNYEAQ. The CDR3 is made up of 13 amino acids. Trimming took 1 base from V and 5 from J, leaving 9 bases between them.